This TCR beta chain was profiled in a study of T-cell reconstitution after alpha-beta-depleted transplantation in children. Germline V gene data show CDR1 as LNHNV and CDR2 as YYDKDF (reference sequence). The CDR3 extends over 15 amino acids. The trim removed 3 bases at V and 5 bases at J, leaving 4 bases unmatched. The authors prepared the TCRbeta library with unique molecular identifiers. TCRdb re-called the PCR reads through MiXCR, storing one row per CDR3 protein. The table has about 20,000 distinct CDR3 sequences, under 13% seen once. The TCR was taken from a human donor who donated a stem cell graft to a child with chronic granulomatous disease. V is TRBV15 and J is TRBJ2-2, with 9 positions matching TRBD2. Source: PBMCs from the stem cell graft donor, taken from the stem cell graft. The CDR3 nucleotides are TGTGCCACCAGCAGGGGTAGCGGGAGAACCGGGGAGCTGTTTTTT. Translating gives CATSRGSGRTGELFF.